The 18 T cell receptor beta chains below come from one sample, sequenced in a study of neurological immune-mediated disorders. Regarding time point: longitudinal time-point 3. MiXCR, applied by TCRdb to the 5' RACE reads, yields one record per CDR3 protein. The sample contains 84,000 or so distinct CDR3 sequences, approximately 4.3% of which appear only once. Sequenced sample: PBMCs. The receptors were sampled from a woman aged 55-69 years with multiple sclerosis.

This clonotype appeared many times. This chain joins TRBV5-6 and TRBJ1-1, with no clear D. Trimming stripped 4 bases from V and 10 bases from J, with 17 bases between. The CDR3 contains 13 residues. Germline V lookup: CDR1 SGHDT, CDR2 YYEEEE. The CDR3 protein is CASSPLDWKVAFF. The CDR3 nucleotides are TGTGCCAGCAGCCCACTGGACTGGAAGGTAGCTTTCTTT.

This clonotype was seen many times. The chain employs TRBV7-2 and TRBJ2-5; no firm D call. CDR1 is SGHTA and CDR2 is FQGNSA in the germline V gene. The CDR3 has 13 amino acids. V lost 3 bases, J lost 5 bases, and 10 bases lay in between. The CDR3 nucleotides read TGTGCCAGCAGCTTTTATAGCTTGGAGACCCAGTACTTC. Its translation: CASSFYSLETQYF.

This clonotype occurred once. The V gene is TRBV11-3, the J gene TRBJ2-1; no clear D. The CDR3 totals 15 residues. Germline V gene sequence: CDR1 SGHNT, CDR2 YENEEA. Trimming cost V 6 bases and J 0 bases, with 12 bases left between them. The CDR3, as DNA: TGTGCCAGCAGTGCCACAACGAGCTCCTACAATGAGCAGTTCTTC. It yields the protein CASSATTSSYNEQFF.

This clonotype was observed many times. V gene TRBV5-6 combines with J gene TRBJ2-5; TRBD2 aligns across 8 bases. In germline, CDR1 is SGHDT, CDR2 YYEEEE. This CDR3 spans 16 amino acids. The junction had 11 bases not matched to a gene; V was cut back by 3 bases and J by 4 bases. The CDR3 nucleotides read TGTGCCAGCAGCTCCCTGGGTGCGGGGGGACTAGAGACCCAGTACTTC. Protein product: CASSSLGAGGLETQYF.

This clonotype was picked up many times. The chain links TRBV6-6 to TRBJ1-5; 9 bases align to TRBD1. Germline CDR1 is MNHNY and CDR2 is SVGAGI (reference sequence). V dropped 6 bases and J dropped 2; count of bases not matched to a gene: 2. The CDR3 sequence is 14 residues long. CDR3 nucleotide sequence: TGTGCCAGCAGACAGGGGGCCGGCAATCAGCCCCAGCATTTT. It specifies CASRQGAGNQPQHF.

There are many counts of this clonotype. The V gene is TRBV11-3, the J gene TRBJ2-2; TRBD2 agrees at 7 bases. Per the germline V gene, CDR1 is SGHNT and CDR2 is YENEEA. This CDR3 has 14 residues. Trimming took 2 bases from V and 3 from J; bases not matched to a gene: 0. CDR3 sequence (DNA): TGTGCCAGCAGCTTACTAGCGGACACCGGGGAGCTGTTTTTT. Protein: CASSLLADTGELFF.

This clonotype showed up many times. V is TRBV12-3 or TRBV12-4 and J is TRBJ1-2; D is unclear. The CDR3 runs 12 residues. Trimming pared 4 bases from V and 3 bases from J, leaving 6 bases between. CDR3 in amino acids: CASSSDDYGYTF. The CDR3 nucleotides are TGTGCCAGCAGTTCCGACGACTATGGCTACACCTTC.

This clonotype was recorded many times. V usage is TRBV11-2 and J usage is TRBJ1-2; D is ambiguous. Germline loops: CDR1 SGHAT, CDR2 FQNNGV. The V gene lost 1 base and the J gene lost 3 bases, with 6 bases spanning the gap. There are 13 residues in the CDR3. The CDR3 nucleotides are TGTGCCAGCAGCTTAGGCACCCACTATGGCTACACCTTC. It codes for CASSLGTHYGYTF.

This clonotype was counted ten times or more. CDR3 bases: TGCAGCGCAACCCACGGGGGGAACACTGAAGCTTTCTTT. Its translation is CSATHGGNTEAFF. The chain recombines TRBV29-1 with TRBJ1-1; a possible D gene is TRBD1 (5 bases). Trimming left V 7 bases short and J 1 base short, with 13 bases between. Looked up from germline, CDR1 is SQVTM and CDR2 is ANQGSEA. This CDR3 region has 13 residues.

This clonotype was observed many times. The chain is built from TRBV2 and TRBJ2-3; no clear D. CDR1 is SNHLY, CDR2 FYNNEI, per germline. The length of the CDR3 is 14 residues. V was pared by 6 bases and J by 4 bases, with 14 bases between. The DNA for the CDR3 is TGTGCCAGCAGGCGGAGTTTAGAATCAGATACGCAGTATTTT. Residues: CASRRSLESDTQYF.

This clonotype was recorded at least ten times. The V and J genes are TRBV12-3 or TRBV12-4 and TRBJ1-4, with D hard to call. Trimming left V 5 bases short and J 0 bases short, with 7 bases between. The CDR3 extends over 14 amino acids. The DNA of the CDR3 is TGTGCCAGCAGTCGAGGGACAACTAATGAAAAACTGTTTTTT. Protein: CASSRGTTNEKLFF.

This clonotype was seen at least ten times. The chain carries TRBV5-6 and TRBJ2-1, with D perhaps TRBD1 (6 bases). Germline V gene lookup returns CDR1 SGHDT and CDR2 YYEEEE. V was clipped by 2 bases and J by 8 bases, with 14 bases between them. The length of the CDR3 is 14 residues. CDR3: CASSFGTSRDEQFF. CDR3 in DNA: TGTGCCAGCAGCTTCGGGACAAGCCGAGATGAGCAGTTCTTC.

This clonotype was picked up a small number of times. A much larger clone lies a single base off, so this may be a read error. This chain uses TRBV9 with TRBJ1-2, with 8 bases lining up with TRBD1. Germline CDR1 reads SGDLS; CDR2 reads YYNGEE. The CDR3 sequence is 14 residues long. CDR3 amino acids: CAISFETGEYGYTF. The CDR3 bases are TGTGCCATCAGCTTCGAGACAGGGGAGTATGGCTACACCTTC.

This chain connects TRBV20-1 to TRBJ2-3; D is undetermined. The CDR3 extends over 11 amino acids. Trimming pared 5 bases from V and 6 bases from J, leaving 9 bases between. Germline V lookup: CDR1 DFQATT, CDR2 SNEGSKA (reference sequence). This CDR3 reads CSAGPADTQYF. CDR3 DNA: TGCAGTGCTGGCCCGGCGGATACGCAGTATTTT.

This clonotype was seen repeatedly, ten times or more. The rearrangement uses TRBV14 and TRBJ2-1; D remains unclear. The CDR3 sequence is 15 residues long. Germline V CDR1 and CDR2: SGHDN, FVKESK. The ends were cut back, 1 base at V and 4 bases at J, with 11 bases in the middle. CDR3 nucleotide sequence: TGTGCCAGCAGCCAAGTTCTTGGCAGGTACAATGAGCAGTTCTTC. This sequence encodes CASSQVLGRYNEQFF. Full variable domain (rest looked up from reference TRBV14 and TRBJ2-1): EAGVTQFPSHSVIEKGQTVTLRCDPISGHDNLYWYRRVMGKEIKFLLHFVKESKQDESGMPNNRFLAERTGGTYSTLKVQPAELEDSGVYFCASSQVLGRYNEQFFGPGTRLTVL.

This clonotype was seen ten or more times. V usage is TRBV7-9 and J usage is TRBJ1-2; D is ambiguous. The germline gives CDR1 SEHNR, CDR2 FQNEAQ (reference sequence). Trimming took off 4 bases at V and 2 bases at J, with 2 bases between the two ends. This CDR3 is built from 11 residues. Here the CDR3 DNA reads TGTGCCAGCAGCTCAAACTATGGCTACACCTTC. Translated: CASSSNYGYTF.

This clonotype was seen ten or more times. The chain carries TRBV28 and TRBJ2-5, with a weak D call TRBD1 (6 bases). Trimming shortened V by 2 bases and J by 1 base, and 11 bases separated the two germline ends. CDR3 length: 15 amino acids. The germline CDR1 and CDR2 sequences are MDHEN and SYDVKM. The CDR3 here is CASSLGQGSQETQYF. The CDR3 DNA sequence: TGTGCCAGCAGTTTAGGCCAGGGGAGCCAAGAGACCCAGTACTTC.

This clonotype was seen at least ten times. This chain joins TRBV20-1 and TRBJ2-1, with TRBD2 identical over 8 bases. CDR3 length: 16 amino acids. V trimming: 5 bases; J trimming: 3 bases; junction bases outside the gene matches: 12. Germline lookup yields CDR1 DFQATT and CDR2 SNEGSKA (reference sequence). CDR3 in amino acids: CSAPPGLAQVYNEQFF. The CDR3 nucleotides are TGCAGTGCTCCCCCCGGACTAGCTCAGGTCTACAATGAGCAGTTCTTC.